These T cell receptor beta chains were read from a single sample in a study of blood T cell repertoires in COVID-19. The repertoire was sequenced with immunoSEQ multiplex PCR; TCRdb's copy has only in-frame clones and lacks some. The data contain roughly 210,000 clones, 88% of them singletons. The sequencing input was peripheral blood. Source of these receptors: a man aged 65 to 85 with acute or convalescent COVID-19. Both conserved end residues are trimmed from each CDR3. Fields, in order: V gene, CDR3 protein.

TRBV28	ASIAGSSGGYEQY
TRBV5-6	ASSLGSGRGDTQY
TRBV24-1	ATSDSGRADTQY
TRBV4-1	ASSPRDLATDTQY
TRBV28	ASSLVQGAKATYNSPLH
TRBV9	ASTLSGQGLNEQF
TRBV2	ASSEGTPYEQY
TRBV7-6	ASSAQGLATNEKLF
TRBV3-1/TRBV3-2	ASSQRGFYEQY
TRBV14	ASSQSVSGLTDTQY
TRBV6-5	ASSLSGTGSSPLH
TRBV10-3	AISALGQVYNEQF
TRBV5-1	ASSYSTGVTGELF
TRBV5-1	ASSPPTAVEGNTIY
TRBV5-1	ASSLGQGPYNEQF
TRBV9	ASSVDQRATEAF
TRBV30	AWSPSTNEQF
TRBV7-3	ASSLDNRVGGAF
TRBV5-1	ASSSGTAMSGETQY
TRBV19	ASSIIAGTGVSYEQY
TRBV18	ASSPVGLKNTEAF
TRBV15	ATSRDDRGHEQY
TRBV25-1	ATQWTGVEKLF
TRBV7-9	ASSLWNSGDEQY
TRBV4-2	ASSPPTRASGGDTQY
TRBV18	ASSSFSVAGGSSEQF
TRBV6-1	ASSELAAGADTQY
TRBV11-2	ASSLLQTYEQY
TRBV6-5	ASSYSGQGNSPLH
TRBV19	ASSMPSSDEQY
TRBV24-1	ATSDPGTGGDEQY
TRBV28	ASSQRGLAGSDEQY
TRBV19	ASSIARVVAGNNEQF
TRBV28	ASSLWAASPDRNIQY
TRBV28	ASRSGAGNTEAF
TRBV27	ASSSGTGGGGELF
TRBV2	ASSESSGDQPQH
TRBV7-2	ASSPPGQDLYNEQF
TRBV4-3	ASSQASGIREQY
TRBV5-1	ASSLASGRGGKNIQY
TRBV5-5	ASSLREDPNSPLH
TRBV11-2	ASSPGGAGGDLKAF
TRBV4-1	ASSQEYSNQPQH
TRBV7-9	ASSLVLQGGRKNEQF
TRBV24-1	ATSHPRGQGTDTQY
TRBV11-1	ASSLVAQGATEAF
TRBV29-1	SVEGGSFREQY
TRBV9	ASSVGTSGSLVETQY
TRBV5-1	ASSLNGQGNTGELF
TRBV5-1	ASSLAFRGNTIY
TRBV27	ASSNWGRRGGGYT
TRBV5-6	ASSSGLAGVRIYNEQF
TRBV6-5	ASSHTGDQPQH
TRBV11-2	ASSLSWSLAAYNEQF
TRBV2	ASSGPPTGRSGNTIY